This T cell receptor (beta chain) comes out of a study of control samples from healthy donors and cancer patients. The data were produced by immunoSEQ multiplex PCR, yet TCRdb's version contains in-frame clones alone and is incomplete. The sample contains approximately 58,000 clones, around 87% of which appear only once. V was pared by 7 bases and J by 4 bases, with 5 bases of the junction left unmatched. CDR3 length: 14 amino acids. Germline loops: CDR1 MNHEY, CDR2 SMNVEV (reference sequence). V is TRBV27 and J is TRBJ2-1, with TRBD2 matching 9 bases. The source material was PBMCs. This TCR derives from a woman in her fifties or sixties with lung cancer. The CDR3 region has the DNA TGTGCCAGCAAAATAGCGGGGGTATACAATGAGCAGTTCTTC. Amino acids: CASKIAGVYNEQFF.